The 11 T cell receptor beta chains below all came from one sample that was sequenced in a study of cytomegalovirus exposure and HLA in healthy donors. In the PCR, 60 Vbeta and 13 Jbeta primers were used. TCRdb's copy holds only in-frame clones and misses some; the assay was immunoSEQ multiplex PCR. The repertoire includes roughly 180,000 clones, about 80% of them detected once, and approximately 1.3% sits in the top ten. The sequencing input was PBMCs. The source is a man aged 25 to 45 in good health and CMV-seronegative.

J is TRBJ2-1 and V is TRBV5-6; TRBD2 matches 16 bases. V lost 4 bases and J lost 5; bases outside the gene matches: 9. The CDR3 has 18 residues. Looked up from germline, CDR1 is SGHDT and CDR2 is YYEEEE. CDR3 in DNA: TGTGCCAGCAGCCAGGGACTAGCGGGAGGGCCGGCGGACAATGAGCAGTTCTTC. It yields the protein CASSQGLAGGPADNEQFF.

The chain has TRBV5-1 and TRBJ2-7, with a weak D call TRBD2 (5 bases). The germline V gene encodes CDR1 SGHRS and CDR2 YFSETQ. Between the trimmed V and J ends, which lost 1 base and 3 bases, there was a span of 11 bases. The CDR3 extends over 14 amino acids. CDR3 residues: CASSLLDSDYEQYF. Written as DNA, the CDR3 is TGCGCCAGCAGCTTGCTGGACTCCGACTACGAGCAGTACTTC.

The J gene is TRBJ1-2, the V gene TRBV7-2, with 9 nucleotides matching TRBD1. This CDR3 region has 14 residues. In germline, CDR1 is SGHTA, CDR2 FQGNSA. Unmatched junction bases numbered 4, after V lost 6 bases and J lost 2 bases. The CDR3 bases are TGTGCCAGCAGAGAACAGGGGGCCAACTATGGCTACACCTTC. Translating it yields CASREQGANYGYTF. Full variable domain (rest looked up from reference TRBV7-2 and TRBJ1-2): GAGVSQSPSNKVTEKGKDVELRCDPISGHTALYWYRQSLGQGLEFLIYFQGNSAPDKSGLPSDRFSAERTGGSVSTLTIQRTQQEDSAVYLCASREQGANYGYTFGSGTRLTVV.

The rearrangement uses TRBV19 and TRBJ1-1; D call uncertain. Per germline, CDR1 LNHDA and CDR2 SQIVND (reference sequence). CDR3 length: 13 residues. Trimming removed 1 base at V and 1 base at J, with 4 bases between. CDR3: CASSIVWNTEAFF. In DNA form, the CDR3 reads TGTGCCAGTAGTATAGTCTGGAACACTGAAGCTTTCTTT. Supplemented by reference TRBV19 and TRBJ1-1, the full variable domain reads DGGITQSPKYLFRKEGQNVTLSCEQNLNHDAMYWYRQDPGQGLRLIYYSQIVNDFQKGDIAEGYSVSREKKESFPLTVTSAQKNPTAFYLCASSIVWNTEAFFGQGTRLTVV.

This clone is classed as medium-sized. For the CDR3, the DNA is TGTGCCAGCAACCCCCCGGGGGGCTACGAGCAGTACTTC. Translating gives CASNPPGGYEQYF. The rearrangement uses TRBV28 and TRBJ2-7; 7 bases align to TRBD2. V lost 7 bases and J lost 3; bases outside the gene matches: 6. The germline V gene has CDR1 MDHEN and CDR2 SYDVKM. The CDR3 runs 13 residues.

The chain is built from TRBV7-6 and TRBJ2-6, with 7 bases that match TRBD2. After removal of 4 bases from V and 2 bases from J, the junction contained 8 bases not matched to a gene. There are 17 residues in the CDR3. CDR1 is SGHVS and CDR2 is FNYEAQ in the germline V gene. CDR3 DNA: TGTGCCAGCAGCTCCGAAACTAGCGCGGCTGGGGCCAACGTCCTGACTTTC. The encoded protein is CASSSETSAAGANVLTF.

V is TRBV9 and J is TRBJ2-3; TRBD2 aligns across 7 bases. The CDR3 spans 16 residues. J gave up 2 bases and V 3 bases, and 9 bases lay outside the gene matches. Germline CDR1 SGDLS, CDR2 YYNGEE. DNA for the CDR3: TGTGCCAGCAGCGAGAGGGGAGGGGATGACACAGATACGCAGTATTTT. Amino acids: CASSERGGDDTDTQYF.

CDR3 nucleotide sequence: TGTGCCTGGAGTGCCGGGACAGTGAATTCACCCCTCCACTTT. It specifies CAWSAGTVNSPLHF. The rearrangement joins TRBV30 to TRBJ1-6; TRBD1 aligns across 7 bases. Germline-derived CDR1 and CDR2 are GTSNPN and SVGIG (reference sequence). The CDR3 runs to 14 residues. V lost 1 base to trimming and J lost 7 bases; unmatched junction nucleotides: 4.

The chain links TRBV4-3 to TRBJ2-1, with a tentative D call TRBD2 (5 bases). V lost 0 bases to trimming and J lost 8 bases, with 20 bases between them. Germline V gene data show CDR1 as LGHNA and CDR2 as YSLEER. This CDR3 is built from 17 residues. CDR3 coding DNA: TGCGCCAGCAGCCAAGATCGCCGCCAGGCCGACGGGGATGAGCAGTTCTTC. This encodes CASSQDRRQADGDEQFF.

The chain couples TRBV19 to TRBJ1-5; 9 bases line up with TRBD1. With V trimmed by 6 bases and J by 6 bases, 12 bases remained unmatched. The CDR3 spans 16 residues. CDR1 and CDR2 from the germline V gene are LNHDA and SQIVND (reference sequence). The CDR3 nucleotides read TGTGCCAGTAGGGGGTCATGGGACAGGGTTCGTCAGCCCCAGCATTTT. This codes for CASRGSWDRVRQPQHF. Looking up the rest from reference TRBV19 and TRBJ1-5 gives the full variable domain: DGGITQSPKYLFRKEGQNVTLSCEQNLNHDAMYWYRQDPGQGLRLIYYSQIVNDFQKGDIAEGYSVSREKKESFPLTVTSAQKNPTAFYLCASRGSWDRVRQPQHFGDGTRLSIL.

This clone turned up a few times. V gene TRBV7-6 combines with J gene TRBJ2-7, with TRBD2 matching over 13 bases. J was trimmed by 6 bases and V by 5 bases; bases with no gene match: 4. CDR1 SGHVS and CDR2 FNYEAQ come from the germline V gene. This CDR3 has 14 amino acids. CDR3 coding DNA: TGTGCCAGCAGCATCGGACTAGCGGGAGTCGAGCAGTACTTC. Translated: CASSIGLAGVEQYF.